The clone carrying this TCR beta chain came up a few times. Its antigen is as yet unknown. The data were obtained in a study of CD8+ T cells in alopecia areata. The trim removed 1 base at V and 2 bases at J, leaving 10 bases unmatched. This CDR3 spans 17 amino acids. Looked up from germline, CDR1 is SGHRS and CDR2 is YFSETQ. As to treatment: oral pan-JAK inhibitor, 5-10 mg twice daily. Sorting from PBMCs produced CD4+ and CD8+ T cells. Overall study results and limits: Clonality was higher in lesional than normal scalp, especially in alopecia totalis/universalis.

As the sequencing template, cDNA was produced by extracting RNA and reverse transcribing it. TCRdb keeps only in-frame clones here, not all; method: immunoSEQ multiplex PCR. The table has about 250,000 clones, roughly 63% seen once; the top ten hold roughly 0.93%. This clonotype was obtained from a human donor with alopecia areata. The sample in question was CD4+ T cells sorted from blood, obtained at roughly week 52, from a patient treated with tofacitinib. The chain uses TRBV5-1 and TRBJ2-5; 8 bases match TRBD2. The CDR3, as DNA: TGCGCCAGCAGCTTGAAGCGCCCGGGACTAGTGCAAGAGACCCAGTACTTC. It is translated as CASSLKRPGLVQETQYF.